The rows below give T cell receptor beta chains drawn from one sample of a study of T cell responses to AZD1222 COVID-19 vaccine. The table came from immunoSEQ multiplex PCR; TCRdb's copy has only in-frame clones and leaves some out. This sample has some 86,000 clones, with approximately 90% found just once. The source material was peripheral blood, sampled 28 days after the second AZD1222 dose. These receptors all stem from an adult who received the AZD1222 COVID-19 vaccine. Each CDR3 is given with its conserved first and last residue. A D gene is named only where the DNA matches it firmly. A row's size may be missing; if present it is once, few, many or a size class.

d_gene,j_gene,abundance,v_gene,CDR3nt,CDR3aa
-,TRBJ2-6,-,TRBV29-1,TGCAGCGCCGAAGGCACTGGGGCCAACGTCCTGACTTTC,CSAEGTGANVLTF
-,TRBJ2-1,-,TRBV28,TGTGCCAGCAGTCCCGGGCCCTATATTGAGCAGTTCTTC,CASSPGPYIEQFF
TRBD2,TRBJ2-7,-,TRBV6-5,TGTGCCAGCAGCGTCTTCGGGGGGAACTACGAGCAGTACTTC,CASSVFGGNYEQYF
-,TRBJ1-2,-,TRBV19,TGTGCCAGTAGTATAGACTCTGGGGGCTCCTATGGCTACACCTTC,CASSIDSGGSYGYTF
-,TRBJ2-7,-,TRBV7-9,TGTGCCAGCAGCCCTATGAGGGTGACGTATACCTACGAGCAGTACTTC,CASSPMRVTYTYEQYF
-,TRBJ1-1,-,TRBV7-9,TGTGCCAGCAGCCCTCCGGGACTGAAGAACACTGAAGCTTTCTTT,CASSPPGLKNTEAFF
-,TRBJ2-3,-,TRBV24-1,TGTGCCACCAGTGATACAGGGACTAGCACAGATACGCAGTATTTT,CATSDTGTSTDTQYF
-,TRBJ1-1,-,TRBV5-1,TGCGCCAGCAGTGGCCAGCCGAACACTGAAGCTTTCTTT,CASSGQPNTEAFF
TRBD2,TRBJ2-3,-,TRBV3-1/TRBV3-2,TGTGCCAGCAGCCACGGGGGGGCCACAGATACGCAGTATTTT,CASSHGGATDTQYF
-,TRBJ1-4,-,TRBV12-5,TGTGCTAGCGGGGAGGTAAAACTGTTTTTT,CASGEVKLFF
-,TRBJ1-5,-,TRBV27,TGTGCCAGCAGTTTATTGACAGCACCGGAACAGCCCCAGCATTTT,CASSLLTAPEQPQHF
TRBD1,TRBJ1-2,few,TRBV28,TGTGCCAGCAGTTTTAGTACAGGGGTGAACTATGGCTACACCTTC,CASSFSTGVNYGYTF
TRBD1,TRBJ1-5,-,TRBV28,TGTGCCAGCAGTTCCTCCCATCTCGGACAGGGGGTCGGGAATTTT,CASSSSHLGQGVGNF
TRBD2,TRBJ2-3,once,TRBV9,TGTGCCAGCAGCCCGACTAGCGGGGGGGTGGCAGATACGCAGTATTTT,CASSPTSGGVADTQYF
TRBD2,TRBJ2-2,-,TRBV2,TGTGCCAGCACCCTAGCGGGGGTGAACACCGGGGAGCTGTTTTTT,CASTLAGVNTGELFF
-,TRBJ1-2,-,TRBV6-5,TGTGCCAGCAGTTACGAGGGGGACTATGGCTACACCTTC,CASSYEGDYGYTF
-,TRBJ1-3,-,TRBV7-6,TGTGCCAGCAGCCAGTACAACACCATATATTTT,CASSQYNTIYF
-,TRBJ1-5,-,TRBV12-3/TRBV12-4,TGTGCCAGCAGTTTAGCAGGGGATCAGCCCCAGCATTTT,CASSLAGDQPQHF